This TCR beta chain originates from a study of OX40 agonist ivuxolimab in advanced cancers. Study-level results: Both CD4+ and CD8+ T cell populations in blood had undergone clonal expansion by week 6 at 0.1 to 3.0 mg/kg.

TCRdb's table, derived via immunoSEQ multiplex PCR, lists solely in-frame clones and lacks some. The table lists 50,000 to 70,000 clones, 80% to 85% of them singletons. As for this clone: Its matching antigen is unknown.

Germline-derived CDR1 and CDR2 are SEHNR and FQNEAQ (reference sequence). V was trimmed by 3 bases and J by 0 bases, leaving 10 bases between them. This CDR3 spans 15 amino acids. Material: CD4+ or CD8+ T cells sorted from blood, obtained in a trial of the OX40 agonist ivuxolimab. This clonotype was sampled from an adult with an advanced solid tumor such as melanoma, head and neck, liver or kidney cancer. This chain joins TRBV7-9 and TRBJ2-3; a weak D match, TRBD1 (6 bases). The CDR3 region is CASSLGQLSTDTQYF. The CDR3 DNA reads as TGTGCCAGCAGCTTGGGACAACTAAGCACAGATACGCAGTATTTT.